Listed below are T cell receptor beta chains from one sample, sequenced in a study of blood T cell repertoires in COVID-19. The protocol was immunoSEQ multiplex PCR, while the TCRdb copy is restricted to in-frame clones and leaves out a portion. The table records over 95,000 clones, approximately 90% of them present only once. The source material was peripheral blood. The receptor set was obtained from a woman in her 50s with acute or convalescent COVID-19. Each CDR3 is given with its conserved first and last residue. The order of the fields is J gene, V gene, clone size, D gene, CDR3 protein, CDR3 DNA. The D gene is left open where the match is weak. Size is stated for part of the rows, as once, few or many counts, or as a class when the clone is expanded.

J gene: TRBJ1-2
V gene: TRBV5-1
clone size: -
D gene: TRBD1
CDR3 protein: CASSLARGQGLNGYTF
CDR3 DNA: TGCGCCAGCAGCTTGGCCAGGGGACAGGGACTGAATGGCTACACCTTC

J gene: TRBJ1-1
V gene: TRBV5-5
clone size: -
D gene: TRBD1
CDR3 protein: CASSLDQGGGTEAFF
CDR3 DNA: TGTGCCAGCAGCTTAGATCAAGGGGGCGGCACTGAAGCTTTCTTT

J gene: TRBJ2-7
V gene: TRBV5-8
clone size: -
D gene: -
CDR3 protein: CASSQRGSLIYEQYF
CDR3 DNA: TGTGCCAGCAGCCAGAGGGGGTCACTAATATACGAGCAGTACTTC

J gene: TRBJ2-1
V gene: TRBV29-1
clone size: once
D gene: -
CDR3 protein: CSVEGTVFSGYNEQFF
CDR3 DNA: TGCAGCGTTGAAGGTACAGTCTTTTCGGGATACAATGAGCAGTTCTTC

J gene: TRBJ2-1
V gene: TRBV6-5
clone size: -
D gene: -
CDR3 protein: CASSYSKTTDNEQFF
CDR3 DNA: TGTGCCAGCAGTTACTCGAAAACTACCGACAATGAGCAGTTCTTC

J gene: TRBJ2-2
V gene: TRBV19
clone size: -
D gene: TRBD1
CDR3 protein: CASSIGGTGGTGELFF
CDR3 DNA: TGTGCCAGTAGTATAGGTGGGACAGGGGGCACCGGGGAGCTGTTTTTT

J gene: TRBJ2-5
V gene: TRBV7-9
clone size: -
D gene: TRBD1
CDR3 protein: CASSLGQGDETQYF
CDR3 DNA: TGTGCCAGCAGCTTAGGACAGGGGGATGAGACCCAGTACTTC

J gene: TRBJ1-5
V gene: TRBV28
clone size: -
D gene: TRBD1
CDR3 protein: CASSQGVSGNQPQHF
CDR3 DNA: TGTGCCAGCAGTCAGGGGGTATCGGGCAATCAGCCCCAGCATTTT

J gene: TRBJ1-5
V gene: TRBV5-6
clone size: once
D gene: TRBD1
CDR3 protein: CASSLDQGDQPQHF
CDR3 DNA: TGTGCCAGCAGCTTGGACCAGGGGGATCAGCCCCAGCATTTT

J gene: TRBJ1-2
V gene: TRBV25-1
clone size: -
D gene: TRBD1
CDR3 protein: CASSDRTGKGYTF
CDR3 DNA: TGTGCCAGCAGTGACCGGACAGGAAAGGGCTACACCTTC

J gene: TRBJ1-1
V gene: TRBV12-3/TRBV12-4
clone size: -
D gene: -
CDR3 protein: CASSLAGLTEAFF
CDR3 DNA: TGTGCCAGCAGTTTAGCGGGGCTCACTGAAGCTTTCTTT

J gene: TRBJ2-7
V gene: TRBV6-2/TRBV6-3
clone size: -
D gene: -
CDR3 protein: CASSGHRELYEQYF
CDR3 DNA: TGTGCCAGCAGTGGCCACAGAGAACTCTACGAGCAGTACTTC

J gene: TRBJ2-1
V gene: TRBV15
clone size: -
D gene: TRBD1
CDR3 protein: CATSRDTGTGGPGNEQFF
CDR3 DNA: TGTGCCACCAGCAGAGACACCGGGACAGGGGGGCCCGGCAATGAGCAGTTCTTC

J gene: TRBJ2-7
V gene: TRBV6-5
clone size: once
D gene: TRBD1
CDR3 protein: CASRTGGAYEQYF
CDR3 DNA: TGTGCCAGCAGGACAGGGGGGGCCTACGAGCAGTACTTC

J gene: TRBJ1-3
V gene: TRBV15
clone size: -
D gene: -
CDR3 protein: CATRLTGPGNTIYF
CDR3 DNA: TGTGCCACCAGACTCACAGGGCCCGGAAACACCATATATTTT

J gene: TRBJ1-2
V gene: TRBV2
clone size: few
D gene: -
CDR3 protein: CASSPGALYGYTF
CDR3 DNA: TGTGCCAGCAGTCCTGGGGCCCTCTATGGCTACACCTTC

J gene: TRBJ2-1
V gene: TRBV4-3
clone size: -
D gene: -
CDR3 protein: CASSQGTSSYNEQFF
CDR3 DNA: TGCGCCAGCAGCCAAGGCACATCCTCCTACAATGAGCAGTTCTTC

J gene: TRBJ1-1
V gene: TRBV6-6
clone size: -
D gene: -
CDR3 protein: CASIEQLNTEAFF
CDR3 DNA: TGTGCCAGCATCGAACAGCTGAACACTGAAGCTTTCTTT

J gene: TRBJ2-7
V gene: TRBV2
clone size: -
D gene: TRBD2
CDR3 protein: CASSEGTRTYEQYF
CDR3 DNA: TGTGCCAGCAGTGAAGGGACTAGAACCTACGAGCAGTACTTC

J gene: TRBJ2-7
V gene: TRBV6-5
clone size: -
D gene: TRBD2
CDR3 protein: CATSRSGGSYEQYF
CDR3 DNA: TGTGCCACCTCACGGAGCGGGGGATCCTACGAGCAGTACTTC

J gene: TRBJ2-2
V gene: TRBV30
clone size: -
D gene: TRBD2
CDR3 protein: CAWSGGRAHTGELFF
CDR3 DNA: TGTGCCTGGAGTGGGGGGAGGGCCCACACCGGGGAGCTGTTTTTT

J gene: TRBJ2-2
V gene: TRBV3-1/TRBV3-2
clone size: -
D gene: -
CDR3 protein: CASSLGPGGGYTGELFF
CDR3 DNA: TGTGCCAGCAGCCTAGGCCCGGGCGGGGGCTACACCGGGGAGCTGTTTTTT